The text below deals with one TCR beta chain. Its specificity is unknown. Assay used: immunoSEQ multiplex PCR; TCRdb lists only in-frame clones, some missing. The table records about 190,000 clones, more than 65% of them present only once. These data are taken from a study of cytomegalovirus exposure and HLA in healthy donors. Study-wide points: Whilst most TCR sequences proved rare, a subset of public TCRs occurred across many donors.

The clonotype originates from a woman aged 18-29 years in good health and CMV-seropositive. Sequenced material: PBMCs.

CDR3 DNA sequence: TGTGCCAGCAGCGAGATCCTGACTAGCGGGGGGGCAGACGGGGAGCTGTTTTTT. Its protein is CASSEILTSGGADGELFF. The chain employs TRBV7-2 and TRBJ2-2; 14 nucleotides match TRBD2. Trimming took 5 bases from V and 7 from J; bases not matched to a gene: 12. The CDR3 contains 18 residues. CDR1 SGHTA and CDR2 FQGNSA come from the germline V gene.